A single sample is the source of the 9 T cell receptor beta chains below, sequenced in a study of cytomegalovirus exposure and HLA in healthy donors. It was with 60 Vbeta and 13 Jbeta primers that the PCR ran. Profiled with immunoSEQ multiplex PCR; TCRdb holds only in-frame clones, not every one. The repertoire holds roughly 190,000 clones, with more than 70% as singletons. The sequenced sample was PBMCs. The receptors were sampled from a man aged 40-55 years in good health and CMV-seropositive.

The chain carries TRBV27 and TRBJ1-2, with a possible D match to TRBD1 (5 bases). The germline V gene has CDR1 MNHEY and CDR2 SMNVEV (reference sequence). CDR3 length equals 14 residues. Deletions cut 8 bases from V and 5 bases from J, with 18 bases between. The CDR3 region is CASHGTGDMYGYTF. CDR3 nucleotide sequence: TGTGCCAGCCATGGGACGGGGGATATGTATGGCTACACCTTC.

This chain uses TRBV4-1 with TRBJ2-1; D possibly corresponds to TRBD2 (6 bases). Germline V CDR1 and CDR2: MGHRA, YSYEKL. V was clipped by 1 base and J by 8 bases, with 12 bases between them. The CDR3 sequence is 14 residues long. For the CDR3, the DNA is TGCGCCAGCAGCCAAGCGGGAGAAGCCTATGAGCAGTTCTTC. Residues: CASSQAGEAYEQFF.

This chain links TRBV18 with TRBJ2-2, with 11 positions matching TRBD2. Germline V gene sequence: CDR1 KGHSH, CDR2 LQKENI. CDR3 size: 14 residues. The ends lost 8 bases at V and 2 bases at J; junction bases unmatched: 1. The CDR3 protein is CASRLAGNTGELFF. Written as DNA, the CDR3 is TGTGCCAGCCGACTAGCGGGAAACACCGGGGAGCTGTTTTTT.

The V call is TRBV5-1, the J call TRBJ2-2; 7 bases are a match to TRBD2. The CDR3 spans 15 residues. Unmatched junction bases numbered 3, after V lost 0 bases and J lost 4 bases. The germline V gene encodes CDR1 SGHRS and CDR2 YFSETQ. CDR3 coding DNA: TGCGCCAGCAGCTTGGTGGCGGGAGTCACCGGGGAGCTGTTTTTT. Translating it yields CASSLVAGVTGELFF.

DNA of the CDR3: TGTGCCAGTAGTCGACTTGGCTCCGAGCAGTACTTC. Translated, it gives CASSRLGSEQYF. This chain joins TRBV19 and TRBJ2-7; D remains unclear. This CDR3 is 12 amino acids long. Germline CDR1 reads LNHDA; CDR2 reads SQIVND (reference sequence). The ends were cut back, 5 bases at V and 6 bases at J, with 11 bases in the middle.

The genes are TRBV6-5 and TRBJ2-5; TRBD2 matches at 7 bases. Judging by the DNA end, TRBJ2-7 fits better; the J call may be wrong. CDR1 is MNHEY and CDR2 is SVGAGI in the germline V gene. The CDR3 is 15 residues long. CDR3 sequence reads: CASSPRAGEPHEQYF. CDR3 nucleotide sequence: TGTGCCAGCAGTCCCAGGGCGGGAGAGCCCCACGAGCAGTACTTC.

This clone occurred once. The rearrangement uses TRBV10-2 and TRBJ2-5, with 7 nucleotides matching TRBD1. Germline loops: CDR1 WSHSY, CDR2 SAAADI. J gave up 5 bases and V 8 bases, and 8 bases lay outside the gene matches. The CDR3 runs to 13 residues. The CDR3 coding sequence is TGCGCCAGCCGCCCAGGGGGTCGGGAGACCCAGTACTTC. Its protein is CASRPGGRETQYF.

This chain uses TRBV28 with TRBJ2-4; 7 nucleotides align to TRBD2. Germline V gives CDR1 MDHEN, CDR2 SYDVKM. The V and J ends lost 5 bases and 14 bases, in that order; junction bases with no gene match: 9. The length of the CDR3 is 12 residues. For the CDR3, the DNA is TGTGCCAGCAGTCCCTCGACTAGCATAAAGTACTTC. This translates into CASSPSTSIKYF.

This chain uses TRBV6-5 with TRBJ1-1; TRBD1 might be the D (5 bases). The germline gives CDR1 MNHEY, CDR2 SVGAGI. V was trimmed by 5 bases and J by 10 bases, leaving 17 bases between them. The length of the CDR3 is 13 residues. The CDR3 coding sequence is TGTGCCAGCAGTCAAACTACAGGTAGTGTAGCTTTCTTT. Its translation: CASSQTTGSVAFF.